The TCR beta chain described here comes from a study of CD8 T cells in ankylosing spondylitis. At least ten counts were recorded for this clonotype. The CDR3 is 14 amino acids. Trimming left V 3 bases short and J 0 bases short, with 8 bases between. TCR beta libraries were made by quantitative 5'-RACE with molecular barcodes. TCRdb independently ran MiXCR on the 5' RACE reads; one entry per CDR3 protein. The top ten clones hold about 10% of a sample with 150,000 to 200,000 distinct CDR3 sequences, approximately 13% of them seen once. The clonotype originates from a female donor with ankylosing spondylitis or in good health (not recorded which). What was sequenced was blood, either unsorted or a sorted T cell fraction (not recorded which). The rearrangement joins TRBV12-3 or TRBV12-4 to TRBJ1-2; D might be TRBD1 (5 bases). For the CDR3, the DNA is TGTGCCAGCAGTTTGGCGGGGCCTAACTATGGCTACACCTTC. This gives the protein CASSLAGPNYGYTF.